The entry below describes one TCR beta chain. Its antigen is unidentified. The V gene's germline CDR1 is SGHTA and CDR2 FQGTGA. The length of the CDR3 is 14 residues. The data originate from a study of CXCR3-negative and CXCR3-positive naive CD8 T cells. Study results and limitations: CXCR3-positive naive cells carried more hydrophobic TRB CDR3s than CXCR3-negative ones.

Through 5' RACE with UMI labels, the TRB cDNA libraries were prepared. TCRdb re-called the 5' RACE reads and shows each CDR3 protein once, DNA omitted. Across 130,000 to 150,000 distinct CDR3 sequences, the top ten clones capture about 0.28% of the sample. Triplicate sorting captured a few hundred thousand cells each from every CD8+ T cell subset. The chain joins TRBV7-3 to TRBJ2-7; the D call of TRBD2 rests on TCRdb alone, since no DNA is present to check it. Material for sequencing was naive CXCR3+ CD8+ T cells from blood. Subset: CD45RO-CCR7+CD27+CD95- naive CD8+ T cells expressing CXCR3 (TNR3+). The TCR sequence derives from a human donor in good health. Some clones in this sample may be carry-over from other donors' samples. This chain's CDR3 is CASSFSGRHYEQYF.